This TCR beta chain was found in a study of PD-1 blockade in classical Hodgkin lymphoma. Overall study results and limits: Healthy donors were reported to have higher baseline TCR diversity than newly diagnosed patients. Later analyses included only patients treated at least 1 year post-ASCT. CD4+ TCR diversity climbed significantly by C4D1, unlike CD8+ TCR diversity.

The data were produced by immunoSEQ multiplex PCR, yet TCRdb's version contains in-frame clones alone and is incomplete. The sample includes 40,000 to 65,000 clones, over 70% of them seen just once. This CDR3 region has 16 residues. Looked up from germline, CDR1 is MNHEY and CDR2 is SMNVEV (reference sequence). V lost 1 base to trimming and J lost 0 bases, with 10 bases between them. Patients all relapsed after autologous stem cell transplantation, and there was variation in brentuximab vedotin exposure. With respect to this clone: Antigen: not known.

The rearrangement joins TRBV27 to TRBJ2-4; TRBD2 is a possible D gene (6 bases). This TCR was recovered from a human donor with classical Hodgkin lymphoma. The sequences come from peripheral blood mononuclear cells (PBMCs), collected at baseline. This CDR3 is CASSLWRGLAKNIQYF. The CDR3 DNA sequence: TGTGCCAGCAGTTTATGGAGGGGATTAGCCAAAAACATTCAGTACTTC.